This record covers a single T cell receptor beta chain. Its target is not known. These data belong to a study of graft-versus-host responses after intestinal transplantation. Study in general: Recipients were given multivisceral, liver-intestinal, or isolated intestinal transplants. Anti-thymocyte globulin was used for induction in all recipients, who then took tacrolimus and steroids for 3 to 4 years.

Generated by immunoSEQ multiplex PCR, the TCRdb table keeps only in-frame clones and is missing some. In the table there are tens of thousands of clones, about 94% of which are singletons. Per germline, CDR1 SGHTA and CDR2 FQGNSA. The CDR3 sequence is 15 residues long. Trimming took 1 base from V and 0 from J, leaving 10 bases between them. Regarding the study as a whole: The authors found GvH clones in recipient marrow, some appearing first in ileum or blood. When patients had graft-donor T cell macrochimerism, their allografts held high graft-versus-host to host-versus-graft clonal ratios.

This sequence originates from a human donor who was the organ donor for an intestinal transplant. The chain couples TRBV7-2 to TRBJ2-7; D is perhaps TRBD2 (6 bases). The sequences come from unstimulated CD4+ T cells sorted from spleen or lymph node cells, collected before transplant. CDR3 bases: TGTGCCAGCAGCTTAGTCGGAGGGAGCTCCTACGAGCAGTACTTC. Its translation is CASSLVGGSSYEQYF.